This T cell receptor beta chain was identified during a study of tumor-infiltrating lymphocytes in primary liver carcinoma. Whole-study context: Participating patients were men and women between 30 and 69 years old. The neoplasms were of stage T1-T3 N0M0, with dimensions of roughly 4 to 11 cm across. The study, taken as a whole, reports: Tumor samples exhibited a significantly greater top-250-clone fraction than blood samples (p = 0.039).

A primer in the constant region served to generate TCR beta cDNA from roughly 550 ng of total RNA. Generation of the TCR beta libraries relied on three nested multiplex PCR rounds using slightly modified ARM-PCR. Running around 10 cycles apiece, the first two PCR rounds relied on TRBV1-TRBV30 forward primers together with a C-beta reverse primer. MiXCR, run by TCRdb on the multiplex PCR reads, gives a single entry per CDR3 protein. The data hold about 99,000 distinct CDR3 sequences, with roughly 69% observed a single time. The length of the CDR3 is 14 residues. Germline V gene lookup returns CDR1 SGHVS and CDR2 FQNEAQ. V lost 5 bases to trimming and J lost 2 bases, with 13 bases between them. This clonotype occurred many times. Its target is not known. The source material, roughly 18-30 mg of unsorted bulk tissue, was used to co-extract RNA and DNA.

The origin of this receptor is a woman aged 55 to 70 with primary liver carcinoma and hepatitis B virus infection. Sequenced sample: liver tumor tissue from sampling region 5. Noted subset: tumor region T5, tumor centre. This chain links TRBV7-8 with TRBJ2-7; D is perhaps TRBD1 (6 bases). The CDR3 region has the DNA TGTGCCAGCAGCCGGACAGCCTCCACCTACGAGCAGTACTTC. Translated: CASSRTASTYEQYF.